This T cell receptor beta chain was profiled in a study of blood T cell repertoires in COVID-19. As for the study in general: Italy, Spain and the United States were the sources of the convalescent and acute COVID-19 samples. PBMCs, B-cell-depleted T cells, or T cells provided the cDNA or gDNA that made up the material.

In the authors' methods: Estimation of nucleated cell counts relied on the amplification of reference gene primers. Measured with immunoSEQ multiplex PCR; TCRdb has only the in-frame clones, and not every one. The D gene and trimming were derived from the DNA, and the V and J assignments and clone size from that table. The table shows around 200,000 clones, with around 87% occurring only once. Germline CDR1 is SGHAT and CDR2 is FQNNGV. CDR3 length: 17 amino acids. The junction had 8 bases not matched to a gene; V was cut back by 0 bases and J by 3 bases. Sequencing was done on a sample of peripheral blood. This chain connects TRBV11-2 to TRBJ2-5; TRBD2 matches at 9 bases. The clonotype originates from a man aged 55-75 years who had recovered from COVID-19. This chain's CDR3 is CASSLDWASGVKETQYF. CDR3 nucleotides: TGTGCCAGCAGCTTAGATTGGGCTAGCGGGGTGAAAGAGACCCAGTACTTC.